Shown below are 16 T cell receptor beta chains from a single sample sequenced in a study of T cells expressing NK-cell markers. Following a re-call of the 5' RACE reads, TCRdb has one entry per CDR3 protein and lacks DNA. This sample's table reports roughly 180,000 distinct CDR3 sequences. Sequencing used blood T cells: a sorted CD56 or NKG2C T cell subset, CD4+ or CD8+ T cells, or bulk PBMC T cells (not recorded which). The receptors shown here come from a woman between 18 and 69 years old in good health.

The chain has TRBV5-1 and TRBJ1-5; TCRdb's assignment of TRBD1 cannot be checked, as there is no DNA. The CDR3 loop spans 16 amino acids. CDR1 is SGHRS, CDR2 YFSETQ, per germline. The CDR3 loop is CASSLVRGGGNQPQHF.

This chain links TRBV4-1 with TRBJ1-1; lacking DNA, the TRBD1 call made by TCRdb goes unchecked. Germline assignment: CDR1 MGHRA and CDR2 YSYEKL. This CDR3 is 15 amino acids long. The chain's CDR3 is CASSQPGQGSETAFF.

The V and J genes are TRBV27 and TRBJ1-2. The CDR3 consists of 12 residues. Germline CDR1 is MNHEY and CDR2 is SMNVEV (reference sequence). The chain's CDR3 is CASSSNRRSYTF.

V and J are TRBV5-1 and TRBJ2-7; lacking DNA, the TRBD1 call made by TCRdb goes unchecked. The CDR3 spans 17 residues. The germline gives CDR1 SGHRS, CDR2 YFSETQ. CDR3: CASSLALAGQGVYEQYF. Full variable domain (outside the CDR3, taken from reference TRBV5-1 and TRBJ2-7): KAGVTQTPRYLIKTRGQQVTLSCSPISGHRSVSWYQQTPGQGLQFLFEYFSETQRNKGNFPGRFSGRQFSNSRSEMNVSTLELGDSALYLCASSLALAGQGVYEQYFGPGTRLTVT.

CDR3 sequence: CASSADRAREQFF. The chain recombines TRBV7-7 with TRBJ2-1; lacking DNA, the TRBD1 call made by TCRdb goes unchecked. There are 13 residues in the CDR3. The V gene's germline CDR1 is SSHAT and CDR2 FNYEAQ (reference sequence).

The chain couples TRBV5-1 to TRBJ2-1; as DNA is missing, the TRBD2 call by TCRdb cannot be tested. Germline V gene sequence: CDR1 SGHRS, CDR2 YFSETQ. The CDR3 consists of 17 residues. CDR3 loop: CASSVGTSGNIYNEQFF.

V usage is TRBV24-1 and J usage is TRBJ2-7; TCRdb designates TRBD1, a call that cannot be tested without DNA. The CDR3 has 14 residues. Germline loops: CDR1 KGHDR, CDR2 SFDVKD. This CDR3 is CATSSGQNPYEQYF.

V usage is TRBV7-3 and J usage is TRBJ2-7; TCRdb picks TRBD2, but there is no DNA to check that call. This CDR3 comprises 17 residues. Germline values: CDR1 SGHTA, CDR2 FQGTGA. CDR3 region: CASSTKGEEGSAYEQYF.

The chain uses TRBV5-1 and TRBJ2-5. This CDR3 is 15 amino acids long. Germline loops: CDR1 SGHRS, CDR2 YFSETQ. The CDR3 sequence is CASSLAGPLGETQYF.

This chain joins TRBV9 and TRBJ1-6; no DNA is available, so the TRBD1 call from TCRdb remains unchecked. The CDR3 length is 14 residues. Per germline, CDR1 SGDLS and CDR2 YYNGEE. The CDR3 is CASSLRQGNSPLHF.

The V call is TRBV3-1, the J call TRBJ2-5; the TRBD2 assignment by TCRdb is unverifiable without DNA. Germline V gene data show CDR1 as LGHDT and CDR2 as YNNKEL (reference sequence). This CDR3 has 15 amino acids. The CDR3 loop is CASSQDAGFQETQYF.

This rearrangement joins TRBV7-9 to TRBJ2-1; the TCRdb call, TRBD2, lacks DNA for checking. The CDR3 length is 16 residues. In germline, CDR1 is SEHNR, CDR2 FQNEAQ (reference sequence). CDR3 residues: CASSLVGRGGRNEQFF. Full variable domain (outside the CDR3, taken from reference TRBV7-9 and TRBJ2-1): DTGVSQNPRHKITKRGQNVTFRCDPISEHNRLYWYRQTLGQGPEFLTYFQNEAQLEKSRLLSDRFSAERPKGSFSTLEIQRTEQGDSAMYLCASSLVGRGGRNEQFFGPGTRLTVL.

The chain couples TRBV12-3 or TRBV12-4 to TRBJ1-5; the D call of TRBD1 rests on TCRdb alone, since no DNA is present to check it. The CDR3 spans 16 residues. The CDR3 is CASSGPGTGDNQPQHF.

The chain has TRBV20-1 and TRBJ2-1; no DNA is available, so the TRBD1 call from TCRdb remains unchecked. CDR3 length: 14 amino acids. Germline loops: CDR1 DFQATT, CDR2 SNEGSKA (reference sequence). The chain's CDR3 is CSAQTGNGNNEQFF.

The chain has TRBV5-6 and TRBJ2-7; absent DNA, TCRdb's TRBD2 call cannot be checked. Germline assignment: CDR1 SGHDT and CDR2 YYEEEE. This CDR3 has 15 residues. The CDR3 loop is CASSFGTISTYEQYF.

CDR3 in amino acids: CSAPGSLFSRNEQFF. The chain links TRBV20-1 to TRBJ2-1; TCRdb gives TRBD1 as the D gene, but with no DNA this cannot be confirmed. CDR1 DFQATT and CDR2 SNEGSKA come from the germline V gene (reference sequence). The CDR3 has 15 amino acids.